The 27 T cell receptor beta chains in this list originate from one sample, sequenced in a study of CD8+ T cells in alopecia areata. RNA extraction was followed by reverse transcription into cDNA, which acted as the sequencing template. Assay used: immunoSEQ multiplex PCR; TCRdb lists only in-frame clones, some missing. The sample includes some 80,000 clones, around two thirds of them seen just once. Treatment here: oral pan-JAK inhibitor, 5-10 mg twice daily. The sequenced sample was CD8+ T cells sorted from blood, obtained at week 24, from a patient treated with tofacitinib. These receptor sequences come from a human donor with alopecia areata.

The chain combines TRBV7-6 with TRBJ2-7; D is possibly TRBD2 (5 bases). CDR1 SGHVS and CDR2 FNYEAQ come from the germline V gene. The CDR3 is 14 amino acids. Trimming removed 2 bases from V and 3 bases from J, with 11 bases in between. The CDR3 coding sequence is TGTGCCAGCAGCTTATTAGCGCCTAACTACGAGCAGTACTTC. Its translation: CASSLLAPNYEQYF.

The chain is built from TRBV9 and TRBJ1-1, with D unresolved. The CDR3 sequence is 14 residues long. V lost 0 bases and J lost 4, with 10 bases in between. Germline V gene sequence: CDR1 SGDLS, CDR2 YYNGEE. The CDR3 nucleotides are TGTGCCAGCAGCGTAGGCGTCCAGACCACTGAAGCTTTCTTT. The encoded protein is CASSVGVQTTEAFF.

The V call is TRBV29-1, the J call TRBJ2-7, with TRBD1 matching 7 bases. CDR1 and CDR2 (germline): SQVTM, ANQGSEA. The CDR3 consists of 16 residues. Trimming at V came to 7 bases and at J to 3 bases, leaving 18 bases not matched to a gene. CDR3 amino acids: CSARLRYRGIGYEQYF. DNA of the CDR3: TGCAGCGCTCGCCTCCGCTACAGGGGTATCGGCTACGAGCAGTACTTC.

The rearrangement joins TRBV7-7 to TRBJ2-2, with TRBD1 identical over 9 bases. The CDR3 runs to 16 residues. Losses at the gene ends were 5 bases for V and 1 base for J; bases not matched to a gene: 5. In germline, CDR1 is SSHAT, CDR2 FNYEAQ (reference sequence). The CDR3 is CASSLQGAENTGELFF. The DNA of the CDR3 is TGTGCCAGCAGCCTACAGGGGGCGGAGAACACCGGGGAGCTGTTTTTT.

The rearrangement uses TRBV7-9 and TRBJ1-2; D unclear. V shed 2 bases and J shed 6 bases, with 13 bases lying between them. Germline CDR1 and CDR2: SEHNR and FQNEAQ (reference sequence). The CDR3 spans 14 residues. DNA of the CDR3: TGTGCCAGCAGCTTACCACTGGGCCAAGATGGCTACACCTTC. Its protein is CASSLPLGQDGYTF.

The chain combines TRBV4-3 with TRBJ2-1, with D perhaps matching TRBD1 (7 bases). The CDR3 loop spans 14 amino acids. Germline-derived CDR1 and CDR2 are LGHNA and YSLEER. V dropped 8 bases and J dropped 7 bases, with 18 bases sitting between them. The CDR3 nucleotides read TGCGCCAGCGCGCGGGGAACAGGGGAAAATGAGCAGTTCTTC. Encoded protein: CASARGTGENEQFF.

DNA of the CDR3: TGCAGCGTTGATGAGGACAGGGGGACTTCGGCTAACTATGGCTACACCTTC. Amino acids: CSVDEDRGTSANYGYTF. The V gene is TRBV29-1, the J gene TRBJ1-2; 10 bases fit TRBD1. CDR3 length equals 17 residues. Germline CDR1 SQVTM, CDR2 ANQGSEA. V shed 3 bases, J shed 0 bases, and the junction held 10 bases outside the gene matches.

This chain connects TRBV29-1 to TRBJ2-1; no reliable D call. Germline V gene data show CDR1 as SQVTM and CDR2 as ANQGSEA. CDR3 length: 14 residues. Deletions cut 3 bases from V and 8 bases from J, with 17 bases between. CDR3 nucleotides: TGCAGCGTTGACCTTAAGATGGGAAAGGATGAGCAGTTCTTC. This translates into CSVDLKMGKDEQFF.

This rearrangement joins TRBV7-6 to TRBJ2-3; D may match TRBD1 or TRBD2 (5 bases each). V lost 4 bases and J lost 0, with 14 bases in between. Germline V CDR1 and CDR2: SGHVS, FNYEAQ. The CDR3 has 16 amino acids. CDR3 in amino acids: CASSSTRGRSTDTQYF. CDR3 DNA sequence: TGTGCCAGCAGCTCCACCCGGGGCCGTAGCACAGATACGCAGTATTTT.

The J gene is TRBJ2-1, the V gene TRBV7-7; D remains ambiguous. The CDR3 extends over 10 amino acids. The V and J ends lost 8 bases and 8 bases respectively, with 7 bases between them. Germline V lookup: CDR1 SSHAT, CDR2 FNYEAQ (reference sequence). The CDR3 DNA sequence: TGTGCCAGCCCCCACCATGAGCAGTTCTTC. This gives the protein CASPHHEQFF.

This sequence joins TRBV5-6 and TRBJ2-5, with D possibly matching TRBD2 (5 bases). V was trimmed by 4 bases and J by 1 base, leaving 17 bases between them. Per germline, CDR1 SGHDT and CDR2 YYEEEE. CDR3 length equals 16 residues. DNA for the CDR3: TGTGCCAGCAGCACCTCTACTCTCCGGGGCCAAGAGACCCAGTACTTC. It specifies CASSTSTLRGQETQYF.

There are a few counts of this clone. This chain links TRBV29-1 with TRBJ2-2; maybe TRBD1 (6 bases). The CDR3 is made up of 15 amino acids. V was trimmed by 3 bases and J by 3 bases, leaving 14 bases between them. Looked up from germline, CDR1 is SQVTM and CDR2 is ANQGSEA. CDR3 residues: CSVDARGDHTGELFF. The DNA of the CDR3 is TGCAGCGTTGATGCCAGGGGAGATCACACCGGGGAGCTGTTTTTT.

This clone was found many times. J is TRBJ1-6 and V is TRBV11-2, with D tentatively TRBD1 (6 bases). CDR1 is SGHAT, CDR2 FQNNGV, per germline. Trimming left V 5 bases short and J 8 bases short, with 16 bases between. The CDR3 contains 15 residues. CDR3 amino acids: CASSKMTGTYSPLHF. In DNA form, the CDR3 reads TGTGCCAGCAGCAAGATGACAGGAACCTATTCACCCCTCCACTTT. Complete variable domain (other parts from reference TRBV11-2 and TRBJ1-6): EAGVAQSPRYKIIEKRQSVAFWCNPISGHATLYWYQQILGQGPKLLIQFQNNGVVDDSQLPKDRFSAERLKGVDSTLKIQPAKLEDSAVYLCASSKMTGTYSPLHFGNGTRLTVT.

CDR3 residues: CASQGSARSYEQYF. In DNA form, the CDR3 reads TGTGCCAGTCAGGGCTCCGCCCGCTCCTACGAGCAGTACTTC. This chain uses TRBV19 with TRBJ2-7, with a weak D call TRBD1 (5 bases). The germline V gene has CDR1 LNHDA and CDR2 SQIVND (reference sequence). CDR3 size: 14 residues. The germline V and J ends were trimmed by 8 bases and 0 bases, with 14 bases remaining between them.

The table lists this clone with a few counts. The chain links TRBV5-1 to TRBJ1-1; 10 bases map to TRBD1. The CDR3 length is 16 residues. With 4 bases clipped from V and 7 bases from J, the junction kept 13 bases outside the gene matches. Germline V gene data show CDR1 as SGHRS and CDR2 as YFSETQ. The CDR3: CASSQEFGDRGYEAFF. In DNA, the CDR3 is TGCGCCAGCAGCCAAGAATTTGGGGACAGGGGTTATGAAGCTTTCTTT. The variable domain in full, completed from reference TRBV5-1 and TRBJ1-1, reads KAGVTQTPRYLIKTRGQQVTLSCSPISGHRSVSWYQQTPGQGLQFLFEYFSETQRNKGNFPGRFSGRQFSNSRSEMNVSTLELGDSALYLCASSQEFGDRGYEAFFGQGTRLTVV.

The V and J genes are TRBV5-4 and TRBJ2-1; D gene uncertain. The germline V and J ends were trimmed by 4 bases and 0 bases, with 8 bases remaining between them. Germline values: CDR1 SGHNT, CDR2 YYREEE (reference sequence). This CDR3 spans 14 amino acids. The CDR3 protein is CASSEENSYNEQFF. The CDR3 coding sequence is TGTGCCAGCAGCGAGGAGAACTCCTACAATGAGCAGTTCTTC.

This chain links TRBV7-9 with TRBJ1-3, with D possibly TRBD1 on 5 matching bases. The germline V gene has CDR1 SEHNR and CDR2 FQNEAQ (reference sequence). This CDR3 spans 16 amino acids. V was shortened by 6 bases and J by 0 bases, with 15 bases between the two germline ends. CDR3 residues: CASSYHEGPSGNTIYF. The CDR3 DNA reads TGTGCCAGCAGTTACCACGAGGGGCCCTCTGGAAACACCATATATTTT.

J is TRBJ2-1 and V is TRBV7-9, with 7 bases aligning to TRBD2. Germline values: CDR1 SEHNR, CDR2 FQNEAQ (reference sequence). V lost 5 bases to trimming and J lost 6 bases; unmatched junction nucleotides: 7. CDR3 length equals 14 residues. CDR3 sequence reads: CASSLFGRGNEQFF. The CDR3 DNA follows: TGTGCCAGCAGCCTATTTGGGAGGGGCAATGAGCAGTTCTTC.

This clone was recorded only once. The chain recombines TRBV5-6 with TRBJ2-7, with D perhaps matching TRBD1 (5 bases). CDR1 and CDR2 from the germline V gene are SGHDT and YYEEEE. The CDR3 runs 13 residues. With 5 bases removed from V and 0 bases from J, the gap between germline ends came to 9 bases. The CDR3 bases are TGTGCCAGCAGTCGACAGAGCTCCTACGAGCAGTACTTC. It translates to CASSRQSSYEQYF. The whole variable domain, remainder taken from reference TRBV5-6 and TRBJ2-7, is DAGVTQSPTHLIKTRGQQVTLRCSPKSGHDTVSWYQQALGQGPQFIFQYYEEEERQRGNFPDRFSGHQFPNYSSELNVNALLLGDSALYLCASSRQSSYEQYFGPGTRLTVT.

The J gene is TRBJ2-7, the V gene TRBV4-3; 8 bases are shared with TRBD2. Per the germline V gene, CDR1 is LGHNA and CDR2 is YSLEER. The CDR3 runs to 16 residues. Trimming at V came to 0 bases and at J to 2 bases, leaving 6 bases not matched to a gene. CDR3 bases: TGCGCCAGCAGCCAAGATTTGCGCGGGGGGACCTACGAGCAGTACTTC. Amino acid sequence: CASSQDLRGGTYEQYF.

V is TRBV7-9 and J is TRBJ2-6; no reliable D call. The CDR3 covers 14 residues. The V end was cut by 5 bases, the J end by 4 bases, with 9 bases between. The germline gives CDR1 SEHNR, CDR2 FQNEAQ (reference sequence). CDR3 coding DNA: TGTGCCAGCAGCACCGGCGCGGGGGCCAACGTCCTGACTTTC. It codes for CASSTGAGANVLTF. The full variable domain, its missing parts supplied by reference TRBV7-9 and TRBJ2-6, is DTGVSQNPRHKITKRGQNVTFRCDPISEHNRLYWYRQTLGQGPEFLTYFQNEAQLEKSRLLSDRFSAERPKGSFSTLEIQRTEQGDSAMYLCASSTGAGANVLTFGAGSRLTVL.

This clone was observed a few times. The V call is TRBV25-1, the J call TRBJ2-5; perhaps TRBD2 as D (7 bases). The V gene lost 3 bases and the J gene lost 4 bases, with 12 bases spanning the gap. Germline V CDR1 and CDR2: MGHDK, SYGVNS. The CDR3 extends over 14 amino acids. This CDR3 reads CASSDSGGGETQYF. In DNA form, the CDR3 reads TGTGCCAGCAGTGACTCGGGGGGCGGAGAGACCCAGTACTTC.

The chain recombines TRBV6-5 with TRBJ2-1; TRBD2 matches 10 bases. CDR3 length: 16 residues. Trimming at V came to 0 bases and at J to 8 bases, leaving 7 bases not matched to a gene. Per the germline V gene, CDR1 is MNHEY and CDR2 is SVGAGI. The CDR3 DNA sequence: TGTGCCAGCAGTTACTCGTTAGCGGGGGGCGCGGATGAGCAGTTCTTC. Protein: CASSYSLAGGADEQFF.

The CDR3 is CASSQGLEAFF. CDR3 nucleotide sequence: TGCGCCAGCAGCCAAGGGTTGGAAGCTTTCTTT. This sequence joins TRBV4-1 and TRBJ1-1; D ambiguous. Germline V gene data show CDR1 as MGHRA and CDR2 as YSYEKL. The CDR3 loop spans 11 amino acids. Between the trimmed V and J ends, which lost 1 base and 8 bases, there was a span of 5 bases.

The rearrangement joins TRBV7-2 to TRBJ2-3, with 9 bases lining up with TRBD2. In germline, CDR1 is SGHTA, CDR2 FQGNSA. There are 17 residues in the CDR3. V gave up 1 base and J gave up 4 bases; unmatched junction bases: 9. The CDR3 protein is CASSLEEAGGDPDTQYF. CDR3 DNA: TGTGCCAGCAGCTTAGAGGAGGCGGGAGGGGATCCAGATACGCAGTATTTT.

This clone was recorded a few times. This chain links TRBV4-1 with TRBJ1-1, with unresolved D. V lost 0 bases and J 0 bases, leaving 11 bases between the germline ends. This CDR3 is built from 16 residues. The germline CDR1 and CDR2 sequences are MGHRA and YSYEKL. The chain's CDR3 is CASSQDPPSMNTEAFF. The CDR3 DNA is TGCGCCAGCAGCCAAGATCCGCCAAGTATGAACACTGAAGCTTTCTTT.

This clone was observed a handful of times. The CDR3 DNA reads as TGTGCCATCAGTGAGTCGGAGACTAGCGGGAGCTCGGCAGATACGCAGTATTTT. Protein: CAISESETSGSSADTQYF. The chain employs TRBV10-3 and TRBJ2-3; 12 bases match TRBD2. The trim removed 0 bases at V and 4 bases at J, leaving 8 bases unmatched. Germline V gives CDR1 ENHRY, CDR2 SYGVKD. CDR3 length: 18 amino acids.